This T cell receptor beta chain was captured in a study of metastatic and nonmetastatic thyroid tumors. As for the study in general: For malignant and benign thyroid patients, tumor or nodule tissue and blood were the sources whose repertoires were compared.

Authors' methods: For papillary thyroid cancer, a distant-metastasis classifier was constructed from CDR3 differences observed across clinicopathological groups. TCRdb re-processed the PCR reads through MiXCR. Here the V and J calls rest on TCRdb's processing, not on the authors' analysis. The repertoire holds about 33,000 clones, approximately 17% seen once, with over 4% in the top ten. The CDR3 consists of 15 residues. Study-level results: Malignant thyroid tumors reportedly had TCR beta diversity that was significantly higher than in benign nodules, in blood and tumor.

Not a single patient had been given any form of treatment at any point before undergoing thyroid surgery. The sample holds a few counts of this clone. Its cognate antigen is unknown. This may be a read error, as it is one base from a much larger clone. The same CDR3 can be traced to other DNA sequences in this sample. Sample: blood. J is TRBJ1-6 and V is TRBV12-3 or TRBV12-4; D ambiguous. This TCR was sampled from a female donor with papillary thyroid cancer or a benign thyroid nodule (not recorded which). Some clones in this sample may be carry-over from other donors' samples. CDR3 DNA: TGTGCCAGCACCACCCGGGCCTGGGGAAATTCGCCCCTCCACTTT. It encodes CASTTRAWGNSPLHF.